This T cell receptor (beta chain) was observed in a study of shared clonotypes between healthy human individuals. In regard to this clone: Its antigen is currently unknown.

Findings and caveats of the study: Investigators collected only blood, and repertoires in tissues likely differ.

The method was immunoSEQ multiplex PCR; TCRdb's version includes in-frame clones alone and lacks a portion of them. The repertoire consists of roughly 700,000 clones, with roughly 91% occurring once and the leading ten covering roughly 36%. CDR1 is WNHNN and CDR2 is SYGVQD in the germline V gene (reference sequence). This CDR3 spans 13 amino acids. Trimming pared 3 bases from V and 5 bases from J, leaving 10 bases between. The CD8 memory sample joined CD45RO+ cells and CCR7-negative CD45RA+ cells. The clonotype originates from a man between 18 and 29 years old in good health. Some clones in this sample may be carry-over from other donors' samples. The chain uses TRBV10-1 and TRBJ2-5; no firm D call. The sequenced material came from memory CD8+ T cells from PBMCs. Subset described: CD45RO+ cells pooled with CCR7-negative TemRA cells. CDR3 sequence: CASSEAVGETQYF. The CDR3 nucleotides read TGCGCCAGCAGTGAAGCCGTAGGGGAGACCCAGTACTTC.